This entry features one T cell receptor beta chain sequence. Its specificity is not known. The sample comes from a study of T cell responses to AZD1222 COVID-19 vaccine. Study results and caveats: Seropositive at baseline were only six AZD1222 recipients.

The method was immunoSEQ multiplex PCR; TCRdb's version includes in-frame clones alone and lacks a portion of them. The sample records around 200,000 clones, 80% to 90% being singletons. This TCR was recovered from an adult in good health. The material sequenced was peripheral blood, taken on day 0 of AZD1222 vaccination.

CDR3 sequence reads: CASSSRQDEQYF. The CDR3 DNA follows: TGTGCCAGTAGTTCGCGACAAGACGAGCAGTACTTC. The J gene is TRBJ2-7, the V gene TRBV19; D call uncertain. V lost 5 bases and J lost 5, with 10 bases in between. Per germline, CDR1 LNHDA and CDR2 SQIVND (reference sequence). The CDR3 has 12 amino acids.